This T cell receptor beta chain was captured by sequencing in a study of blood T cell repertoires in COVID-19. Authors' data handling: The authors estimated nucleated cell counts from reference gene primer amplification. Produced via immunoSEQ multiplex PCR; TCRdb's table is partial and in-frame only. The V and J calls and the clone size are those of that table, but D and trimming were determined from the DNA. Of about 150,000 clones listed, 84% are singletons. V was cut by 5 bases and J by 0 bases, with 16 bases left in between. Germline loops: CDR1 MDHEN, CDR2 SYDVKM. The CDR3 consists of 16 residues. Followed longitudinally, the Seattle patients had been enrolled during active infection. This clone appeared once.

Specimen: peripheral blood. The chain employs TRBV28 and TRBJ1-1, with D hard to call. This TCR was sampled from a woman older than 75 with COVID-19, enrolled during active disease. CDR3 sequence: CASSPADGVMNTEAFF. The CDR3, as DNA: TGTGCCAGCAGTCCCGCGGATGGTGTTATGAACACTGAAGCTTTCTTT.